The rows below give T cell receptor beta chains drawn from one sample of a study of T-cell reconstitution after alpha-beta-depleted transplantation in children. In TCRdb, the PCR reads were re-called with MiXCR into one record per CDR3 protein. The table has a few hundred thousand distinct CDR3 sequences, around 20% seen once. The specimen comprised PBMCs, mostly from graft donor cells, sampled 180 days after TCRalphabeta/CD19-depleted stem cell transplant. The receptor set was obtained from a male patient under 18 who had a stem cell transplant for acute lymphoblastic leukemia, so the T cells may come from the graft donor. Both conserved end residues are part of each CDR3.

j_call v_call cdr3_aa
TRBJ1-2 TRBV20-1 CSARPWTAPLYGYTF
TRBJ1-3 TRBV20-1 CSALRTGSGNTIYF
TRBJ2-2 TRBV4-2 CASSQDEVPSGGLGELFF
TRBJ2-3 TRBV6-5 CASSYSNVASSSTDTQYF
TRBJ2-1 TRBV29-1 CSVQPSNEQFF
TRBJ2-1 TRBV9 CASSFSGVDNEQFF
TRBJ1-3 TRBV12-3/TRBV12-4 CASRGGGRIAGNTIYF
TRBJ2-7 TRBV12-5 CASGPGTGHSYEQYF
TRBJ2-7 TRBV4-1 CASSQSSAYEQYF
TRBJ1-2 TRBV7-9 CASSLPRYGYTF
TRBJ2-3 TRBV24-1 CATSGRGAGSTDTQYF
TRBJ2-7 TRBV19 CASSTRGRYEQYF
TRBJ2-7 TRBV18 CASSPPGLAGAGEQYF
TRBJ2-5 TRBV18 CASSPHRREGETQYF
TRBJ2-7 TRBV5-1 CASSLGPDRGIYELYF
TRBJ1-1 TRBV27 CASRTDRGHGEAFF
TRBJ1-6 TRBV20-1 CSASQGVALHF
TRBJ2-5 TRBV20-1 CSARRLAVLETQYF
TRBJ1-2 TRBV25-1 CASSTGVGGYTF
TRBJ2-3 TRBV2 CASRAEDTQYF
TRBJ2-7 TRBV11-1 CASSFSTGVGFYEQYF
TRBJ2-1 TRBV27 CASKRLSLVNEQFF
TRBJ2-3 TRBV29-1 CSVEDYPGLPSDTQYF